This TCR beta chain was found in a study of beta chain features in type 1 diabetes (dated by TCRdb to the late 2010s). Regarding the complete study: Mean age, gender distribution, total cell number and subset yield were not different between patients and healthy donors. Across all samples, some 99 million sorted cells were examined, and cell number per subset correlated strongly with RNA yield. The study compared TCRB repertoires of sorted circulating CD4+ T cell subsets between recently diagnosed type 1 diabetes patients and matched healthy donors. Regulatory and stem cell-like memory subsets were isolated from only 8 patients and about eight healthy donors, whereas naive and central memory subsets came from all 30 or so donors.

Each donor gave one peripheral blood draw, roughly 110 mL on average, collected into heparinised tubes. A BD FACSAria II and a panel including CD45RO, CCR7, CD25, CD127, CD95 and CD27 were used to sort naive, central memory, regulatory and stem cell-like memory CD4+ T cells. A purity above 95% was achieved for all sorted populations. PBMCs were separated immediately by Lymphoprep density gradient centrifugation and were stained directly, without being cultured. So that batch effects would be minimized, each experiment stained and sorted samples in pairs, pairing one healthy donor with one patient. The High Capacity cDNA Reverse Transcription Kit was used to reverse transcribe all of the isolated RNA, meaning that expressed TCRB transcripts were what got sequenced. Naive, central memory and regulatory T cell samples underwent deep immunoSEQ sequencing, averaging approximately 3.5 million total reads per sample. After sorted cells were lysed in RLT buffer, RNA was extracted with DNase-treated RNeasy Micro or Mini kits, with the choice depending on cell number. Each cell subset was processed on its own to prevent cross-contamination, while patient and healthy donor samples were processed together. TCRB sequences were amplified from cDNA with the immunoSEQ multiplex PCR, producing 87-bp fragments spanning the CDR3 region. Amplicons were sequenced on the Illumina HiSeq platform. The source study handled its data this way. Synthetic template baselines were used to correct PCR bias computationally, reads within Hamming distance 2 were collapsed together, and singletons that could not be merged were discarded. By aligning reads against IMGT, V, D and J genes, CDR3 length, and insertions or deletions at six rearrangement sites were assigned. Clonotype counts were normalized to sorted cell number within each subset before computing true diversity and Gini coefficients with the tcR R package. Repertoire sharing was quantified using the overlap coefficient calculated on TCRB nucleotide sequences. The clones in this table, taken by TCRdb from immuneACCESS, are in-frame only. Not every clone is retained; where verified, under half of the shortfall comes from an unresolved V gene, and the cause of the rest is unknown. The DNA gave D and trimming, while V, J and clone size come from that table. Within this sample are nearly 350,000 clones, with 9.3% of them counted one time only. Roughly 1% of the sample lies in the top ten.

Trimming removed 6 bases from V and 4 bases from J, leaving 16 bases between the germline ends. Via the germline V gene (reference sequence), CDR1 is LNHDA and CDR2 SQIVND. The CDR3, cysteine through phenylalanine, is 15 amino acids long. The retained sequence is limited to the CDR3, 45 bases, with the frame set at the first base. General study outcomes and caveats: In all four CD4+ subsets, TCRB CDR3 length was moderately but significantly shorter in type 1 diabetes patients. Shorter templates might be favored by PCR, yet because patient and control samples were amplified and corrected together, any such skew would affect both groups equally. At VDJ recombination sites, patients with type 1 diabetes made fewer insertions and deleted more nucleotides, a pattern implying thymic rearrangement abnormalities. The naive, central memory and regulatory TCRB repertoires appeared to resemble one another more closely among patients than among healthy donors. Because cDNA was sequenced instead of genomic DNA, activated cells with high expression could be over-represented, although the groups did not differ in activation or CD3 levels. Only small numbers of individuals were included in the HLA sub-analyses, which left unresolved whether HLA type had any influence on TCRB rearrangement.

This clone came up a few times. Its binding antigen is unknown. No much larger clone exists at a distance of one base, and base qualities are not known. The chain was built from TRBV19 and TRBJ1-5; the best D guess is TRBD1, with 5 bases matching. The sequence came from a man between 25 and 39 years old with type 1 diabetes. Sequencing was performed on central memory CD4+ T cells from blood. The CDR3 amino acid sequence is: CASRGPAARNQPQHF. The DNA is TGTGCCAGTAGGGGACCGGCCGCAAGGAATCAGCCCCAGCATTTT.